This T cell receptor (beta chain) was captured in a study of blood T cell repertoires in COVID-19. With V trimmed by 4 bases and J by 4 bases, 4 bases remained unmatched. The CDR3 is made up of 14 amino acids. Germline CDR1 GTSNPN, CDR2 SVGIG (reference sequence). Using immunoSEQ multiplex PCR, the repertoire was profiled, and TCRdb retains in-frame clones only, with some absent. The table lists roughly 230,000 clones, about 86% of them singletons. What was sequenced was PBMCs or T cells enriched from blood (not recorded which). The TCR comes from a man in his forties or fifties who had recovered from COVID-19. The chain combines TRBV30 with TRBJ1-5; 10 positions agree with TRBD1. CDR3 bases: TGTGCCTGGAAAGGGACAGGGGCTAATCAGCCCCAGCATTTT. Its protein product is CAWKGTGANQPQHF.